This T cell receptor beta chain was sequenced during a study of T cells in localized non-small cell lung cancer. Points from the study as a whole: Highest T cell clonality was seen in uninvolved adjacent lung, surpassing that measured in tumor. A single tumor region was sequenced, leaving heterogeneity possible. The study linked higher blood T cell density to longer overall survival. When the top 100 tumor clones were examined, a median approximately 54 of them also appeared in the adjacent lung, which was paired and uninvolved.

CDR1 and CDR2 (germline): SGHNT, YYREEE (reference sequence). The V end lost 1 base, the J end lost 4 bases, and 20 bases lay between the germline ends. The CDR3 has 17 residues. Using immunoSEQ multiplex PCR, the repertoire was profiled, and TCRdb retains in-frame clones only, with some absent. The table shows over 45,000 clones, with about 87% occurring only once. In the case of this clone: What it recognizes is unknown.

J is TRBJ1-1 and V is TRBV5-4, with D possibly being TRBD1 (5 bases). This clonotype originated in a female donor with stage II lung adenocarcinoma. The sequences come from PBMCs, collected before any cancer treatment. CDR3 amino acids: CASSLPQAAWGGTEAFF. CDR3 coding DNA: TGTGCCAGCAGCTTGCCCCAGGCCGCTTGGGGGGGCACTGAAGCTTTCTTT.